This passage covers 11 T cell receptor beta chains from one sample sequenced in a study of blood T cell repertoires in COVID-19 (dated by TCRdb to about 2020). The protocol used for the library was the immunoSEQ multiplex PCR assay. Drawn from immuneACCESS, this table holds only the in-frame rearrangements with V and J called that TCRdb kept. Clones are partly lost; checked studies trace under half to an unresolved V gene and leave the rest unexplained. The sample records around 290,000 clones, 86% of which are singletons. Less than 15% of the sample is in the top ten clones. Material: peripheral blood. Receptors were obtained from a woman in her sixties or seventies with COVID-19, enrolled during active disease.

This sequence joins TRBV7-2 and TRBJ2-1, with 15 bases that match TRBD2. Germline V gives CDR1 SGHTA, CDR2 FQGNSA. The length of the CDR3 is 17 residues. The ends lost 5 bases at V and 2 bases at J; junction bases unmatched: 4. The CDR3 DNA reads TGTGCCAGCAGCCCTCGGACTAGCGGGGGGGCCTACAATGAGCAGTTCTTC. Protein product: CASSPRTSGGAYNEQFF.

The chain carries TRBV9 and TRBJ1-5; TRBD1 matches 7 bases. The CDR3 length is 15 residues. The germline V gene has CDR1 SGDLS and CDR2 YYNGEE. The J segment lost 5 bases and the V segment lost 0 bases, leaving 5 bases of the junction unmatched. CDR3 nucleotide sequence: TGTGCCAGCAGCGTAGACGAGGGGGCTTATCAGCCCCAGCATTTT. Translating gives CASSVDEGAYQPQHF.

For this clone: A much larger clone sits a single nucleotide away, making a read error possible. This rearrangement joins TRBV6-6 to TRBJ1-1; 9 bases agree with TRBD1. Germline V CDR1 and CDR2: MNHNY, SVGAGI (reference sequence). V was pared by 6 bases and J by 1 base, with 3 bases of the junction left unmatched. CDR3 length: 14 residues. The CDR3, as DNA: TGTGCCAGCAGCCCGGGACAGGGGAACACTGAAGCTTTCTTT. As protein: CASSPGQGNTEAFF.

The chain couples TRBV11-3 to TRBJ2-5; a possible D gene is TRBD2 (8 bases). In germline, CDR1 is SGHNT, CDR2 YENEEA. The CDR3 consists of 15 residues. V dropped 5 bases and J dropped 5 bases, with 18 bases sitting between them. Written as DNA, the CDR3 is TGTGCCAGCAGCCCCGGGACAGTAGCGGGGGAGACCCAGTACTTC. Translation gives CASSPGTVAGETQYF.

V and J are TRBV5-1 and TRBJ2-3; weak D call: TRBD1 (8 bases). The germline CDR1 and CDR2 sequences are SGHRS and YFSETQ. There are 16 residues in the CDR3. V lost 3 bases to trimming and J lost 1 base, with 15 bases between them. In DNA form, the CDR3 reads TGCGCCAGCAGCTCATACAGGGGGGGTGGCACAGATACGCAGTATTTT. This encodes CASSSYRGGGTDTQYF.

This sequence joins TRBV9 and TRBJ2-6; perhaps TRBD1 as D (6 bases). The CDR3 runs to 14 residues. Germline assignment: CDR1 SGDLS and CDR2 YYNGEE. The V gene lost 0 bases and the J gene lost 6 bases, with 7 bases spanning the gap. CDR3 coding DNA: TGTGCCAGCAGCGTAGGGGACACGGCCAACGTCCTGACTTTC. This sequence encodes CASSVGDTANVLTF.

This clone was detected only once. CDR3 sequence: CASSPGSSYEQYF. CDR3 coding DNA: TGTGCCAGCAGCCCAGGGTCCTCCTACGAGCAGTACTTC. The gene calls are TRBV13 and TRBJ2-7, with a weak D call TRBD1 (5 bases). The CDR3 has 13 residues. Germline assignment: CDR1 PRHDT and CDR2 FYEKMQ (reference sequence). V was trimmed by 5 bases and J by 0 bases, leaving 8 bases between them.

The rearrangement joins TRBV5-1 to TRBJ2-7; no firm D call. V lost 0 bases and J lost 7, with 11 bases in between. The V gene's germline CDR1 is SGHRS and CDR2 YFSETQ. The CDR3 is 13 residues long. The CDR3 DNA reads TGCGCCAGCAGCTTGGTGGGCTCCTCGGAGCAGTACTTC. Translating gives CASSLVGSSEQYF.

The genes are TRBV7-7 and TRBJ2-5; 15 nucleotides agree with TRBD2. V gave up 6 bases and J gave up 5 bases; unmatched junction bases: 13. CDR3 length equals 18 residues. Germline V CDR1 and CDR2: SSHAT, FNYEAQ (reference sequence). CDR3 nucleotides: TGTGCCAGCAGTCCCGCTCCGGGACTAGCGGGGGGATATGAGACCCAGTACTTC. Amino acid sequence: CASSPAPGLAGGYETQYF.

This clone showed up just once. V usage is TRBV9 and J usage is TRBJ2-5; 8 bases agree with TRBD2. The CDR3 has 14 residues. Germline CDR1 reads SGDLS; CDR2 reads YYNGEE. V lost 4 bases and J lost 4; bases outside the gene matches: 6. The CDR3 loop is CASSPGLAGETQYF. The CDR3 DNA sequence: TGTGCCAGCAGCCCCGGCCTAGCGGGAGAGACCCAGTACTTC.

V gene TRBV27 combines with J gene TRBJ1-4; D gene unclear. Trimming shortened V by 6 bases and J by 8 bases, and 22 bases separated the two germline ends. This CDR3 contains 16 residues. Germline loops: CDR1 MNHEY, CDR2 SMNVEV (reference sequence). This CDR3 is CASRRSIGRVEEKLFF. For the CDR3, the DNA is TGTGCCAGCAGAAGAAGCATTGGGAGGGTAGAGGAAAAACTGTTTTTT. The complete variable domain, with remaining parts taken from reference TRBV27 and TRBJ1-4, reads EAQVTQNPRYLITVTGKKLTVTCSQNMNHEYMSWYRQDPGLGLRQIYYSMNVEVTDKGDVPEGYKVSRKEKRNFPLILESPSPNQTSLYFCASRRSIGRVEEKLFFGSGTQLSVL.